This T cell receptor (beta chain) is from a study of blood T cell repertoires in COVID-19. On the study more broadly: In each case, the material was cDNA or gDNA derived from T cells, B-cell-depleted T cells, or PBMCs.

Only in-frame clones appear in the TCRdb table, and some are missing; sequencing was by immunoSEQ multiplex PCR. The repertoire consists of about 170,000 clones, with around 87% occurring once and the leading ten covering less than 0.7%. This clone is a singleton in its sample. The CDR3 runs to 15 residues. The germline gives CDR1 MNHEY, CDR2 SMNVEV (reference sequence). V lost 5 bases, J lost 7 bases, and 18 bases lay in between. This TCR derives from a man aged 55 to 70 with COVID-19, enrolled during active disease. Sequencing was performed on peripheral blood. The chain links TRBV27 to TRBJ1-5; possible D gene TRBD1, 5 bases. CDR3 sequence: CASSQGTQGSQPQHF. The CDR3 bases are TGTGCCAGCAGTCAGGGAACTCAGGGTTCCCAGCCCCAGCATTTT.